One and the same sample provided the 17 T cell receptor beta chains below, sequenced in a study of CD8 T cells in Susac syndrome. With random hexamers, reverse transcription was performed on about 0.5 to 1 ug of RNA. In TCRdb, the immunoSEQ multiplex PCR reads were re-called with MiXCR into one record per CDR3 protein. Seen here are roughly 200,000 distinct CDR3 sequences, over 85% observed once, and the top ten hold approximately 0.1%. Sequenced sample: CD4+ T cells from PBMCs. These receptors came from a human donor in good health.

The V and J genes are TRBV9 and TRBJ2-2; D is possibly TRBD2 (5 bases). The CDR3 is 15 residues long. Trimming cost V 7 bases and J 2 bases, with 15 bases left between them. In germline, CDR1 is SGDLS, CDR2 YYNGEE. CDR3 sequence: CASSATGINTGELFF. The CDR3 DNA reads TGTGCCAGCTCTGCTACGGGGATAAACACCGGGGAGCTGTTTTTT.

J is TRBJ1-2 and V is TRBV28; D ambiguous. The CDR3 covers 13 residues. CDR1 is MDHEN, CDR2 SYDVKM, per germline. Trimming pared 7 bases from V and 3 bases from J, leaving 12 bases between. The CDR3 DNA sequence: TGTGCCAGCACCAGAAGCCGGGACTATGGCTACACCTTC. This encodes CASTRSRDYGYTF.

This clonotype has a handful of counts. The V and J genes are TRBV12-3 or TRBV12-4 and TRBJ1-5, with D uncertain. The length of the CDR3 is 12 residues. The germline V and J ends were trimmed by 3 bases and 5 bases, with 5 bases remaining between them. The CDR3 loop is CASSLWDQPQHF. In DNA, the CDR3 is TGTGCCAGCAGTTTGTGGGATCAGCCCCAGCATTTT.

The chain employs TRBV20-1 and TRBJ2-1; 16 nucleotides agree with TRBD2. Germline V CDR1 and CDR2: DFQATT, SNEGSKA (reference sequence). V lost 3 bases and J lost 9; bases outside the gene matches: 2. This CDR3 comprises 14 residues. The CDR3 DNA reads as TGCAGTGCTAGGGGACTAGCGGGAGGGCTTGAGCAGTTCTTC. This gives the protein CSARGLAGGLEQFF.

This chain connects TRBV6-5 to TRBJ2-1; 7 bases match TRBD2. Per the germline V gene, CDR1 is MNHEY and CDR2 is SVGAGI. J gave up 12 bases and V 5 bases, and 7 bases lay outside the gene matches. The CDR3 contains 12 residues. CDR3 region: CASSTVGGWQFF. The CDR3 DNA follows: TGTGCCAGCAGTACCGTGGGGGGGTGGCAGTTCTTC.

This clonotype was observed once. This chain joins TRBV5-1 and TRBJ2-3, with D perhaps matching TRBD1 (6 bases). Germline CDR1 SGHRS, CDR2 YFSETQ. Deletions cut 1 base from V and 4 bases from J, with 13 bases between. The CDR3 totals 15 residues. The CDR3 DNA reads TGCGCCAGCAGCTTGATTGTACAGGGCGCAGATACGCAGTATTTT. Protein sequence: CASSLIVQGADTQYF.

The CDR3 region is CASSFPSGELFF. As DNA, the CDR3 is TGTGCCAGCAGTTTTCCCTCCGGGGAGCTGTTTTTT. The V and J genes are TRBV12-3 or TRBV12-4 and TRBJ2-2; D gene uncertain. The CDR3 totals 12 residues. The V and J ends lost 3 bases and 6 bases respectively, with 5 bases between them.

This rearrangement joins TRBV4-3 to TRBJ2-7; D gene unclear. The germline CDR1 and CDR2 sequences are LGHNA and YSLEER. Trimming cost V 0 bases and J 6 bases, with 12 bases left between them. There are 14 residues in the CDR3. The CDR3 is CASSQDAGNGEQYF. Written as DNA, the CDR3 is TGCGCCAGCAGCCAAGATGCAGGAAACGGCGAGCAGTACTTC.

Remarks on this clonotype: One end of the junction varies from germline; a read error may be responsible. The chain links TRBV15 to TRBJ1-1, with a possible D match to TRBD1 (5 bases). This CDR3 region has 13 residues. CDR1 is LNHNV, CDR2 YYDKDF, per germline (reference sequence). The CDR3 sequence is CATSRDLDGGSIF. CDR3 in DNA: TGTGCCACCAGCAGAGATCTCGACGGGGGATCCATCTTT.

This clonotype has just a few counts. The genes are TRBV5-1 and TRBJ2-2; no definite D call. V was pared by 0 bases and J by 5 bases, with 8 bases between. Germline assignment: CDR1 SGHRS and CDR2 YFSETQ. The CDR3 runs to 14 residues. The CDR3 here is CASSLVGETGELFF. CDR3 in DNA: TGCGCCAGCAGCTTGGTCGGCGAGACCGGGGAGCTGTTTTTT.

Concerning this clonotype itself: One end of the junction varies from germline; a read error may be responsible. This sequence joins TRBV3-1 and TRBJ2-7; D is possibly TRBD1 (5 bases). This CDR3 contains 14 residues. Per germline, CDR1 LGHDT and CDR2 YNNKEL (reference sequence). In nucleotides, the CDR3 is TGTGCCAGCAGCCTTAGGACATCGTCCTACGAGCAATACTTC. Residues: CASSLRTSSYEQYF.

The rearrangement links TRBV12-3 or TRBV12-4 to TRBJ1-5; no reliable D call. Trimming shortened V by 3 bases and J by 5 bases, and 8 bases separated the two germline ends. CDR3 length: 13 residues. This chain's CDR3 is CASSFSGDQPQHF. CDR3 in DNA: TGTGCCAGCAGTTTTTCAGGCGATCAGCCCCAGCATTTT.

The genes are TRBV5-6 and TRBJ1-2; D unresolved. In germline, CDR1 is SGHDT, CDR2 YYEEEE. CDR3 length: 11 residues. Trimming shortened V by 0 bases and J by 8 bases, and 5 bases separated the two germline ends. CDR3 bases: TGTGCCAGCAGCTTGGTCGACGGCTACACCTTC. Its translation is CASSLVDGYTF.

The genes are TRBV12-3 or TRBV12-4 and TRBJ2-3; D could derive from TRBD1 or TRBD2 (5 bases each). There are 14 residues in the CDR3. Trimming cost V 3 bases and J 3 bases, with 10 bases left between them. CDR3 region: CASSLGRWTDTQYF. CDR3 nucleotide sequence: TGTGCCAGCAGTTTGGGACGTTGGACAGATACGCAGTATTTT.

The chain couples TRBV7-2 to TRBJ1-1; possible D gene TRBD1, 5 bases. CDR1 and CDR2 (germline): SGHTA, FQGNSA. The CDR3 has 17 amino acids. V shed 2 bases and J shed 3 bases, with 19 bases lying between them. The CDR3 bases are TGTGCCAGCAGCTTATTACGCTTTCGAGGGGCGGACACTGAAGCTTTCTTT. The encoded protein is CASSLLRFRGADTEAFF.

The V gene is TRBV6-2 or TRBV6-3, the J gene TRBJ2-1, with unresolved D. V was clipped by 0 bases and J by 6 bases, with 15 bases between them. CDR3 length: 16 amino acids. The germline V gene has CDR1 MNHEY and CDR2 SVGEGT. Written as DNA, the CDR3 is TGTGCCAGCAGTTACTCGAAGCACAGCTTTTCCAATGAGCAGTTCTTC. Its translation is CASSYSKHSFSNEQFF.

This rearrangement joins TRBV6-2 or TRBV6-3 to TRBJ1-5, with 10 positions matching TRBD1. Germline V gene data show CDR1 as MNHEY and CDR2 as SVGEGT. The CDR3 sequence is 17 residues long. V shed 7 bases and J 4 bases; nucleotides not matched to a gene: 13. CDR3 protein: CASNSPDRGLGNQPQHF. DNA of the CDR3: TGTGCCAGCAATTCCCCTGACAGGGGGCTTGGGAATCAGCCCCAGCATTTT.